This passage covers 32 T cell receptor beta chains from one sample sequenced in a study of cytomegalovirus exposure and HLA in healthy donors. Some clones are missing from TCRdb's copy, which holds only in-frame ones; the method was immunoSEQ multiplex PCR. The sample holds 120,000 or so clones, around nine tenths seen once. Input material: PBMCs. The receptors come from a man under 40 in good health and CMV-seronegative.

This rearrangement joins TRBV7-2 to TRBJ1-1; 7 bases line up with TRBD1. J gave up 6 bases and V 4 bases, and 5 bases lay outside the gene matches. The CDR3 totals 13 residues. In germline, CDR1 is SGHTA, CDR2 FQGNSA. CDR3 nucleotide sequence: TGTGCCAGCAGCTGGGACAGAGAGGCTGAAGCTTTCTTT. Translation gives CASSWDREAEAFF.

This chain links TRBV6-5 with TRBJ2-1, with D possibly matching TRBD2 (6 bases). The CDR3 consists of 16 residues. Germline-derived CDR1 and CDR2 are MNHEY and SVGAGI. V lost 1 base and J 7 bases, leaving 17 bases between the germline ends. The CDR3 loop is CASSYLSGGRRNEQFF. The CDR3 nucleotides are TGTGCCAGCAGTTACTTGTCCGGGGGAAGAAGAAATGAGCAGTTCTTC.

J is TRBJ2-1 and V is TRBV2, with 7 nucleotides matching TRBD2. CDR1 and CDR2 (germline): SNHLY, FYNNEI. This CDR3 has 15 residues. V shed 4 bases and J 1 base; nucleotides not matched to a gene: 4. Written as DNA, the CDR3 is TGTGCCAGCAGTGGATCGCGGGGGTCCTACAATGAGCAGTTCTTC. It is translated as CASSGSRGSYNEQFF.

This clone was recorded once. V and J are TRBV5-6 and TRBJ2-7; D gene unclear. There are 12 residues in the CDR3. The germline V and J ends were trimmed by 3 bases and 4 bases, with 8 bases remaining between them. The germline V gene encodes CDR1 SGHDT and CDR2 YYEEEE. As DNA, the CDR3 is TGTGCCAGCAGCTCTTCCTTTTACGAGCAGTACTTC. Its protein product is CASSSSFYEQYF. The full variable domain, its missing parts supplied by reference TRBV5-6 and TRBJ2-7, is DAGVTQSPTHLIKTRGQQVTLRCSPKSGHDTVSWYQQALGQGPQFIFQYYEEEERQRGNFPDRFSGHQFPNYSSELNVNALLLGDSALYLCASSSSFYEQYFGPGTRLTVT.

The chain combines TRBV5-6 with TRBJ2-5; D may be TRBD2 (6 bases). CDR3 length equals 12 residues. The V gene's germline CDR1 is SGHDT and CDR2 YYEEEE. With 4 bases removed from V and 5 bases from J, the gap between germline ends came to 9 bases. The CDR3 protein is CASSGGGETQYF. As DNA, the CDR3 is TGTGCCAGCAGCGGAGGAGGGGAGACCCAGTACTTC.

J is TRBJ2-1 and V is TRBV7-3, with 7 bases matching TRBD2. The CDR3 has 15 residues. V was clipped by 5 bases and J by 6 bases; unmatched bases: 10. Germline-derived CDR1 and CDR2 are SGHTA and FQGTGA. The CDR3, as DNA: TGTGCCAGCAGCCCAGACGGGACTATTCTCAATGAGCAGTTCTTC. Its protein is CASSPDGTILNEQFF.

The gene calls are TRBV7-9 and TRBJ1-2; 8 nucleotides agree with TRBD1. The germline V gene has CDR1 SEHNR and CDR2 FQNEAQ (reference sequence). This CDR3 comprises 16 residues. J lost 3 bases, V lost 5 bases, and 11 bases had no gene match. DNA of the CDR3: TGTGCCAGCAGCCACCAAGCTGCAGGGGGCGACTATGGCTACACCTTC. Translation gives CASSHQAAGGDYGYTF.

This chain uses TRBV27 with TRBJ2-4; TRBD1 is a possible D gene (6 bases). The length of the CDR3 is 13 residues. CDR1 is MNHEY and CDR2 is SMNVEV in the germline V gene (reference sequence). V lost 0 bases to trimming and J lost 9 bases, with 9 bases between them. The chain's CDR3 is CASSLSQGPIQYF. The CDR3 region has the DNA TGTGCCAGCAGTTTATCGCAGGGGCCCATTCAGTACTTC.

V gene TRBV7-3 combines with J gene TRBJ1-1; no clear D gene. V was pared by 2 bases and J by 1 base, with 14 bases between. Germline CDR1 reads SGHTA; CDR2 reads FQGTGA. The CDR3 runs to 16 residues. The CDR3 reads CASSLGVGVSNTEAFF. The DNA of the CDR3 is TGTGCCAGCAGCTTAGGAGTCGGGGTATCGAACACTGAAGCTTTCTTT.

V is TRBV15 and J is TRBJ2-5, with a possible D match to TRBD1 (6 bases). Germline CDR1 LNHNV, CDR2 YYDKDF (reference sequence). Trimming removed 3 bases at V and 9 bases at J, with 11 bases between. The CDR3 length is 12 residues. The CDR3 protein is CATSRAQGSQYF. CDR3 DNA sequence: TGTGCCACCAGCAGGGCGCAGGGGTCCCAGTACTTC. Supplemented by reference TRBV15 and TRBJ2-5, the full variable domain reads DAMVIQNPRYQVTQFGKPVTLSCSQTLNHNVMYWYQQKSSQAPKLLFHYYDKDFNNEADTPDNFQSRRPNTSFCFLDIRSPGLGDTAMYLCATSRAQGSQYFGPGTRLLVL.

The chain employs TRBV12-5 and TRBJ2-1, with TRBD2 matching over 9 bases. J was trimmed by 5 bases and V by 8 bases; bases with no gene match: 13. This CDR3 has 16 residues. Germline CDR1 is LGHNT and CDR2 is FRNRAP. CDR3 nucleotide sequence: TGTGCTAGTACTGGGCGGGAGGGCCGTTGGGACAATGAGCAGTTCTTC. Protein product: CASTGREGRWDNEQFF.

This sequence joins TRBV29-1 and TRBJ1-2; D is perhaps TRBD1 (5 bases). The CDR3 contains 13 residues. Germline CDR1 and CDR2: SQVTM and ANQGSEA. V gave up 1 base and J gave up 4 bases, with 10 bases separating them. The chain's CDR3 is CSVEGQGLYGYTF. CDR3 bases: TGCAGCGTTGAAGGCCAGGGACTCTATGGCTACACCTTC.

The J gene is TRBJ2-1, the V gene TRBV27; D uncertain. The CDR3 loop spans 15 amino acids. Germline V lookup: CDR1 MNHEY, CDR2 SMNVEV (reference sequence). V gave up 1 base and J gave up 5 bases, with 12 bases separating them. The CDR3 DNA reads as TGTGCCAGCAGTTTATTTGGCAGAACGAACAATGAGCAGTTCTTC. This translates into CASSLFGRTNNEQFF.

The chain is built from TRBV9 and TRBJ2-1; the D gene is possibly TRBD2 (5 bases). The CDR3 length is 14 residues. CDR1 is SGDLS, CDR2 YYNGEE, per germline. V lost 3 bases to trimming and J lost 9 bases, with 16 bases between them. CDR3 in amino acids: CASSASEAPGEQFF. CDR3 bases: TGTGCCAGCAGCGCCTCGGAGGCCCCGGGTGAGCAGTTCTTC.

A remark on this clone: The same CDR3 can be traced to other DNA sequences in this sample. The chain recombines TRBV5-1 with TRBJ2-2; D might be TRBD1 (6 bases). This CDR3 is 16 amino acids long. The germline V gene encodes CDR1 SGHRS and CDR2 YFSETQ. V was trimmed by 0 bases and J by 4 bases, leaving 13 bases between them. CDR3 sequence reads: CASSLVQGRVTGELFF. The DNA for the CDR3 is TGCGCCAGCAGCTTGGTACAGGGTAGGGTCACCGGGGAGCTGTTTTTT.

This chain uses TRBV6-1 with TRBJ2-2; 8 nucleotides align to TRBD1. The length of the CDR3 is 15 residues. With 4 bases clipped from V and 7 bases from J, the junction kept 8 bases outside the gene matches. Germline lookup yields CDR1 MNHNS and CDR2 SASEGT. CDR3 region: CASSGRTGRDGELFF. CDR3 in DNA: TGTGCCAGCAGTGGGCGGACAGGGCGGGACGGGGAGCTGTTTTTT.

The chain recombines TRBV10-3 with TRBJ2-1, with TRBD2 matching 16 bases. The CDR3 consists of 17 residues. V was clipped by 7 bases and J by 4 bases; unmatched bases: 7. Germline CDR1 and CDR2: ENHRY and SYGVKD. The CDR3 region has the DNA TGTGCCATCACCGGGACTAGCGGGAGGGATAGTTACAATGAGCAGTTCTTC. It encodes CAITGTSGRDSYNEQFF.

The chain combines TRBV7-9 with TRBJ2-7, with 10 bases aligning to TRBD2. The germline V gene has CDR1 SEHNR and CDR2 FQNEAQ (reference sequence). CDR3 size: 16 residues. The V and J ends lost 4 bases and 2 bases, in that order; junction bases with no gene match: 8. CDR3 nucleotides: TGTGCCAGCAGCTCTCAAACTAGCGGGATTACCTACGAGCAGTACTTC. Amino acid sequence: CASSSQTSGITYEQYF.

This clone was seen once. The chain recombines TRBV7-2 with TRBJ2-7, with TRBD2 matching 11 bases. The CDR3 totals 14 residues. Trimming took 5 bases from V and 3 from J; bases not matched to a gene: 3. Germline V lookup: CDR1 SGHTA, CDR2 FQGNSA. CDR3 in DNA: TGTGCCAGCAGCACCGGGACTAGCGGCTACGAGCAGTACTTC. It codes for CASSTGTSGYEQYF.

Here the CDR3 DNA reads TGTGCCATCAGTGAGTTGACTAGCGGGACTACAGATACGCAGTATTTT. Amino acid sequence: CAISELTSGTTDTQYF. V and J are TRBV10-3 and TRBJ2-3; 11 bases fit TRBD2. Looked up from germline, CDR1 is ENHRY and CDR2 is SYGVKD. V was pared by 1 base and J by 3 bases, with 3 bases of the junction left unmatched. The CDR3 sequence is 16 residues long.

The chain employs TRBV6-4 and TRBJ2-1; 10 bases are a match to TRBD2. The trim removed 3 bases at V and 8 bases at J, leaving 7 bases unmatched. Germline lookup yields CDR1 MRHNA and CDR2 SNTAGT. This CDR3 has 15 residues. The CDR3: CASSELAGGVDEQFF. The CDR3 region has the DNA TGTGCCAGCAGTGAATTAGCGGGAGGAGTGGATGAGCAGTTCTTC.

CDR3 protein: CASTDGSGGPDTQYF. The CDR3 bases are TGCGCCAGCACCGACGGTAGCGGGGGGCCAGATACGCAGTATTTT. This rearrangement joins TRBV10-1 to TRBJ2-3; TRBD2 agrees at 10 bases. The CDR3 totals 15 residues. Germline CDR1 is WNHNN and CDR2 is SYGVQD (reference sequence). V shed 7 bases and J 4 bases; nucleotides not matched to a gene: 8.

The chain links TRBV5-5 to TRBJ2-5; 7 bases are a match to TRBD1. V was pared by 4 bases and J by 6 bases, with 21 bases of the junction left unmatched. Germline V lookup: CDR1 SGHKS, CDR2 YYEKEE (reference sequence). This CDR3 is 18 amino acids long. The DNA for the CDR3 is TGTGCCAGCAGCGCACAGGGGAGTGGGACAAATGGGGCGAAGACCCAGTACTTC. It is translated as CASSAQGSGTNGAKTQYF.

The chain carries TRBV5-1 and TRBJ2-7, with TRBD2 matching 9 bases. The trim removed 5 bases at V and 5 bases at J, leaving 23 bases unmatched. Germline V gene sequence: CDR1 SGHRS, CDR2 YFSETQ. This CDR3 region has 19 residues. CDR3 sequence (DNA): TGCGCCAGCAGGGGGACTAGCCATATCACTGGAGGTTTTGGGAACGAGCAGTACTTC. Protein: CASRGTSHITGGFGNEQYF.

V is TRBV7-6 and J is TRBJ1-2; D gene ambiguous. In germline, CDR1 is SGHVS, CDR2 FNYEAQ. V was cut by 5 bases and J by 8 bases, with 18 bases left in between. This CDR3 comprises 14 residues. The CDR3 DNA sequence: TGTGCCAGCAGCCCATTAGGGAGCATAGGGGGCTACACCTTC. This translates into CASSPLGSIGGYTF.

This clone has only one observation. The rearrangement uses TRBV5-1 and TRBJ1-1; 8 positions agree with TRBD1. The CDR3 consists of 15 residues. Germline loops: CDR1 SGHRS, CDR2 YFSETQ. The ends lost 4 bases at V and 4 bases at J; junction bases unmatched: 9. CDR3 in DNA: TGCGCCAGCAGCCCGGACAGGGCCTTGGTCACTGAAGCTTTCTTT. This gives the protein CASSPDRALVTEAFF. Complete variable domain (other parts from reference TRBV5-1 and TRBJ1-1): KAGVTQTPRYLIKTRGQQVTLSCSPISGHRSVSWYQQTPGQGLQFLFEYFSETQRNKGNFPGRFSGRQFSNSRSEMNVSTLELGDSALYLCASSPDRALVTEAFFGQGTRLTVV.

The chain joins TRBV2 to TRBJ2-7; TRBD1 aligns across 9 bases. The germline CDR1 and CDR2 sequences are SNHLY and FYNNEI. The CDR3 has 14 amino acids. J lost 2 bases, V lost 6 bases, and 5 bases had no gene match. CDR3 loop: CASRAGTGTYEQYF. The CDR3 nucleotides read TGTGCCAGCAGGGCCGGGACAGGGACCTACGAGCAGTACTTC. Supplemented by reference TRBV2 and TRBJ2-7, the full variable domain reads EPEVTQTPSHQVTQMGQEVILRCVPISNHLYFYWYRQILGQKVEFLVSFYNNEISEKSEIFDDQFSVERPDGSNFTLKIRSTKLEDSAMYFCASRAGTGTYEQYFGPGTRLTVT.

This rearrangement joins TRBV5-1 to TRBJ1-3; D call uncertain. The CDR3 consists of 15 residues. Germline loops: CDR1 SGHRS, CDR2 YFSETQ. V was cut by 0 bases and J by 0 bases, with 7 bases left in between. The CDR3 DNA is TGCGCCAGCAGCTTGGGTAGTCCCTCTGGAAACACCATATATTTT. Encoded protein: CASSLGSPSGNTIYF.

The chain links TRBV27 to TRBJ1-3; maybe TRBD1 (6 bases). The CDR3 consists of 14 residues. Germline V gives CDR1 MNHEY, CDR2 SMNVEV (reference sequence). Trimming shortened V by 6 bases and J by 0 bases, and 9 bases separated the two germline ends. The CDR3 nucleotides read TGTGCCAGCAGGCCAGGGGTCTCTGGAAACACCATATATTTT. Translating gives CASRPGVSGNTIYF.

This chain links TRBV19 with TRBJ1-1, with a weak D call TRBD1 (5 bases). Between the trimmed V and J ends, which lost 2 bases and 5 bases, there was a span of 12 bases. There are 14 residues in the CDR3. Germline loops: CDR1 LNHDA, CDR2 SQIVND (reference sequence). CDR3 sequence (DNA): TGTGCCAGTAGTATATCAGGGTCCGGGACTGAAGCTTTCTTT. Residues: CASSISGSGTEAFF.

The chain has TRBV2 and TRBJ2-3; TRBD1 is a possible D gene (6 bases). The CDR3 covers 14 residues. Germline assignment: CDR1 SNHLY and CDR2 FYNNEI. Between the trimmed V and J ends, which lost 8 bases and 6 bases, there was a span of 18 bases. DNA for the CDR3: TGTGCCAGCGGCCTTCAGGGGTTCGGGGATACGCAGTATTTT. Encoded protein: CASGLQGFGDTQYF.

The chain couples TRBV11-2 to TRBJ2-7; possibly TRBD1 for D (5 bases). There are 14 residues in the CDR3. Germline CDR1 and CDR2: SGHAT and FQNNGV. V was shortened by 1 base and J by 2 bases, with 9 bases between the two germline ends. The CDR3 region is CASSLVSGTYEQYF. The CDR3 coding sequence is TGTGCCAGCAGCTTAGTATCAGGGACCTACGAGCAGTACTTC.